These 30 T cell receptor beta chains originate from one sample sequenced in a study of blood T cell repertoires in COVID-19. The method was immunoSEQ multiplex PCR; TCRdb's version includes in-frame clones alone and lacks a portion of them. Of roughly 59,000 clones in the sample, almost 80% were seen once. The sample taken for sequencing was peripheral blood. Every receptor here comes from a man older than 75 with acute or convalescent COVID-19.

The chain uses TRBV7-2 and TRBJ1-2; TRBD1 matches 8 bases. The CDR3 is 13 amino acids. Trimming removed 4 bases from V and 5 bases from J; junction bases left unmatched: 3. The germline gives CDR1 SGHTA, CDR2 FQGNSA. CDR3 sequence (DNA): TGTGCCAGCAGCTCGGACAGGGAGTATGGCTACACCTTC. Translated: CASSSDREYGYTF.

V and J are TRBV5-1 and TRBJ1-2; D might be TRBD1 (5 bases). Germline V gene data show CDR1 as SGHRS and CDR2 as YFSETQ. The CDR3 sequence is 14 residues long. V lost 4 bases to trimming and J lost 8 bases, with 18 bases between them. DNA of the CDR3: TGCGCCAGCAGCGGGGCCCGGGTAACAGAGGGCTACACCTTC. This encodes CASSGARVTEGYTF.

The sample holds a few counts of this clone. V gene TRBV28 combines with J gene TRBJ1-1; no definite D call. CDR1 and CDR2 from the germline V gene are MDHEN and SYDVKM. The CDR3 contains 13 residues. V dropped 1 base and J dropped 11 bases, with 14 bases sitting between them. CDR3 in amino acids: CASSLYGIGMAFF. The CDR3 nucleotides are TGTGCCAGCAGTTTATATGGAATCGGGATGGCTTTCTTT.

The CDR3 DNA reads as TGTGCCAGCAGCCAGAGATCGGCGGGAGGGGGGCAGTTCTTC. It encodes CASSQRSAGGGQFF. The chain combines TRBV3-1 (or the pseudogene TRBV3-2) with TRBJ2-1; 9 bases match TRBD2. J was trimmed by 12 bases and V by 3 bases; bases with no gene match: 9. From germline, CDR1 is LGHDT and CDR2 YNNKEL (reference sequence). The CDR3 consists of 14 residues.

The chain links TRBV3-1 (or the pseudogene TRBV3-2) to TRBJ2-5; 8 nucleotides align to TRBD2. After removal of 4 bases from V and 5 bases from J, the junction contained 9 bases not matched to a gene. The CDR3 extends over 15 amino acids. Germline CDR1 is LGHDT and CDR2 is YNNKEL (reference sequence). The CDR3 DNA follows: TGTGCCAGCAGCCCAACTAGCGGCACCGAGGAGACCCAGTACTTC. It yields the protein CASSPTSGTEETQYF.

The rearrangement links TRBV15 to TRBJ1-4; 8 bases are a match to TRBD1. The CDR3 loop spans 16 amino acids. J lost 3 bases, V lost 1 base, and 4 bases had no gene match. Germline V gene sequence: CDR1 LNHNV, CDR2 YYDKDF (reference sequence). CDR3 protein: CATSRAVDRANEKLFF. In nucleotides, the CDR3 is TGTGCCACCAGCAGAGCTGTGGACAGGGCTAATGAAAAACTGTTTTTT.

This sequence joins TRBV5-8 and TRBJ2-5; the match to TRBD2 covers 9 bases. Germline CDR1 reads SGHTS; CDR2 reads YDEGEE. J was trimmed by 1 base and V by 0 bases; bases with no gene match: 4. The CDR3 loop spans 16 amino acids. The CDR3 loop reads CASSLGSGGRQETQYF. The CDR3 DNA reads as TGTGCCAGCAGCTTGGGTAGCGGGGGCCGCCAAGAGACCCAGTACTTC.

The CDR3 loop reads CSASHPGVNTEAFF. Here the CDR3 DNA reads TGCAGTGCTAGTCATCCAGGGGTGAACACTGAAGCTTTCTTT. This chain links TRBV20-1 with TRBJ1-1; a possible D gene is TRBD1 (6 bases). There are 14 residues in the CDR3. The ends were cut back, 3 bases at V and 0 bases at J, with 11 bases in the middle. Germline V lookup: CDR1 DFQATT, CDR2 SNEGSKA (reference sequence).

Written as DNA, the CDR3 is TGTGCCAGCAGTCCCGGCGGGAACACAGCTAACTATGGCTACACCTTC. Its translation: CASSPGGNTANYGYTF. V gene TRBV13 combines with J gene TRBJ1-2; D not certain. The CDR3 loop spans 16 amino acids. CDR1 and CDR2 from the germline V gene are PRHDT and FYEKMQ (reference sequence). V lost 6 bases, J lost 0 bases, and 17 bases lay in between.

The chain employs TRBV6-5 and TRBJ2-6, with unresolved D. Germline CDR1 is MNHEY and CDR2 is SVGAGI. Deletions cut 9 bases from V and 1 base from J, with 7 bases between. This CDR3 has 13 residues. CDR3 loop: CARAESGANVLTF. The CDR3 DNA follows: TGTGCCAGGGCCGAATCTGGGGCCAACGTCCTGACTTTC.

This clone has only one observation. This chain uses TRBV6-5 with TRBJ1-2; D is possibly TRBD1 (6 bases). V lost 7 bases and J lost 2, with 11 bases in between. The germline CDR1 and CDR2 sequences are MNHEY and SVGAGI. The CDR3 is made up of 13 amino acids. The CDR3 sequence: CASISGVNYGYTF. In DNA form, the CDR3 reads TGTGCCAGCATCTCAGGGGTCAACTATGGCTACACCTTC.

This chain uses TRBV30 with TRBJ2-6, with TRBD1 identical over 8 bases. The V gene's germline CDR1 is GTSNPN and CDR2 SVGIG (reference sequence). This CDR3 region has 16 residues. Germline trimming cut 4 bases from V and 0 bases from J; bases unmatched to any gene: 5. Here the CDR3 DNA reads TGTGCCTGGACAAGGGACAGGTACTCTGGGGCCAACGTCCTGACTTTC. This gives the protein CAWTRDRYSGANVLTF.

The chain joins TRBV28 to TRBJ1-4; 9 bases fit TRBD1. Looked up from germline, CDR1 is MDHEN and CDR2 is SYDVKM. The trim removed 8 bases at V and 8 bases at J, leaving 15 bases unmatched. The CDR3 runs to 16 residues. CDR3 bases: TGTGCCAGCCGACAGGGGGGGGGACAGTATTCGGAAAAACTGTTTTTT. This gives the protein CASRQGGGQYSEKLFF.

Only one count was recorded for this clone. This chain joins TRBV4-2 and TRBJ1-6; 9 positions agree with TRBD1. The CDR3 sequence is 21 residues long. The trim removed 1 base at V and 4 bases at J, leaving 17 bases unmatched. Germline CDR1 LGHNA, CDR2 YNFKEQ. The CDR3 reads CASSQGFVGQGFGGYNSPLHF. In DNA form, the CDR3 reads TGTGCCAGCAGCCAAGGGTTCGTAGGACAGGGGTTTGGGGGTTATAATTCACCCCTCCACTTT.

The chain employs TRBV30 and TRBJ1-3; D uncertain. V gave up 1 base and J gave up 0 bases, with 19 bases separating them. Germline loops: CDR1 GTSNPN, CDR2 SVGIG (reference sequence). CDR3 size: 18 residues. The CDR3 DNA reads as TGTGCCTGGAGTGCCCCGCCGGCGCGGGGTGGCTCTGGAAACACCATATATTTT. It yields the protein CAWSAPPARGGSGNTIYF.

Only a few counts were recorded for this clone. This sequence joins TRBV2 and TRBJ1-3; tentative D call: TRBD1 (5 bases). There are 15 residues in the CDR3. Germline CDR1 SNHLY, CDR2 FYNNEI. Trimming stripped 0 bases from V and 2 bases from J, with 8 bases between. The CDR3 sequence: CASSEAPGTGNTIYF. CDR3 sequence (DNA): TGTGCCAGCAGTGAAGCGCCAGGGACTGGAAACACCATATATTTT.

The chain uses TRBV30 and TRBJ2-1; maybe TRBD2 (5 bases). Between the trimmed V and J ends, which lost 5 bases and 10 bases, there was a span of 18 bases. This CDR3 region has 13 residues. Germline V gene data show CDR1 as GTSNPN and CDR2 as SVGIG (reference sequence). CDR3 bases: TGTGCCTGGGGATCACTAGGGCCCGGGGAGCAGTTCTTC. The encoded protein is CAWGSLGPGEQFF.

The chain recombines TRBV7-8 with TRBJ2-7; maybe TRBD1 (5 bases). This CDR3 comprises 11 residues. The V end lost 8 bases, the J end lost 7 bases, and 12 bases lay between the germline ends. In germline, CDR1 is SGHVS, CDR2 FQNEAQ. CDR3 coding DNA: TGTGCCAGCGGGGCGGCCAGGGAGCAGTACTTC. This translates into CASGAAREQYF.

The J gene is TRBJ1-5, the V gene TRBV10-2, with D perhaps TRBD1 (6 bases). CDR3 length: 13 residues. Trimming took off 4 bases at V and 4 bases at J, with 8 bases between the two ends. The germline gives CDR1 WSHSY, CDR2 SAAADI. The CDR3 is CASSATGNQPQHF. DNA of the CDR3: TGCGCCAGCAGTGCTACAGGGAATCAGCCCCAGCATTTT.

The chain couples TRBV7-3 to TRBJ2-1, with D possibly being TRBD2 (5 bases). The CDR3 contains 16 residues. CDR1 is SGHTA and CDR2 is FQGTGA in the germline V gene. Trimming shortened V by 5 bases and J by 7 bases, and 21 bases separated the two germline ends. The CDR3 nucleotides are TGTGCCAGCAGCCTTACATCTAGCTTATCCGTTAATGAGCAGTTCTTC. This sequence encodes CASSLTSSLSVNEQFF.

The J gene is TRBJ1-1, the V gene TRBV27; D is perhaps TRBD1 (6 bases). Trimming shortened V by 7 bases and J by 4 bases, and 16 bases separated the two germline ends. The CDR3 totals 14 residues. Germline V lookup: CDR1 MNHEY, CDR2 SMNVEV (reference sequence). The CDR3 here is CASMVQGPGTEAFF. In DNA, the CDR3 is TGTGCCAGCATGGTACAGGGTCCTGGCACTGAAGCTTTCTTT.

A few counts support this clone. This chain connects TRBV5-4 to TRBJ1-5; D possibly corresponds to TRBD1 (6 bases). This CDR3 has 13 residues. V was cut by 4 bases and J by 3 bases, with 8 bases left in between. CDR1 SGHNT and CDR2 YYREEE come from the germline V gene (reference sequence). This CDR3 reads CASSGGPNQPQHF. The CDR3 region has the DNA TGTGCCAGCAGCGGGGGCCCCAATCAGCCCCAGCATTTT.

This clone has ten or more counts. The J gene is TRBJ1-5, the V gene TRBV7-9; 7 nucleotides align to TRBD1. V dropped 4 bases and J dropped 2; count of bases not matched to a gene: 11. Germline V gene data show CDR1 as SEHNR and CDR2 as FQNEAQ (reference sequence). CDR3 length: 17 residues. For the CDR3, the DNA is TGTGCCAGCAGCTCCGACGATGACAGGGTAGGCAATCAGCCCCAGCATTTT. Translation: CASSSDDDRVGNQPQHF.

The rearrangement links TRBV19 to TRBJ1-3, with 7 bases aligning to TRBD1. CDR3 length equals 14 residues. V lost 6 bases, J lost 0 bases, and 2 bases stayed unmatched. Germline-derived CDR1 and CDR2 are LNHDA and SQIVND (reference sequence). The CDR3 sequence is CASRTGLSGNTIYF. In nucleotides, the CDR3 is TGTGCCAGTAGGACAGGGCTCTCTGGAAACACCATATATTTT.

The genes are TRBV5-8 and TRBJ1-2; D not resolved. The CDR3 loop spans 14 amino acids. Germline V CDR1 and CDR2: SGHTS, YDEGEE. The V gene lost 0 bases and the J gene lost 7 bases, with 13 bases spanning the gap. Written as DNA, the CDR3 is TGTGCCAGCAGCTTGGGGCGGGGAACGGGTGGCTACACCTTC. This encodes CASSLGRGTGGYTF.

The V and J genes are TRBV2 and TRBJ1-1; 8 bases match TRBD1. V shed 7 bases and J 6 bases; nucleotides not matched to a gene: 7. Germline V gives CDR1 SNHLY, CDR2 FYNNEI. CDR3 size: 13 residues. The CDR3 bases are TGTGCCAGCAATCCAGGGGGCCTATCTGAAGCTTTCTTT. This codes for CASNPGGLSEAFF.

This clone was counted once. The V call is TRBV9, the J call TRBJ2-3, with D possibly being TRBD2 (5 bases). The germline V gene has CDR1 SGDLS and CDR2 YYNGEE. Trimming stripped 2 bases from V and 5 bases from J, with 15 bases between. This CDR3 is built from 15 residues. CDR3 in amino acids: CASSVSARSVDTQYF. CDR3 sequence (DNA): TGTGCCAGCAGCGTCTCAGCCCGTAGCGTAGATACGCAGTATTTT.

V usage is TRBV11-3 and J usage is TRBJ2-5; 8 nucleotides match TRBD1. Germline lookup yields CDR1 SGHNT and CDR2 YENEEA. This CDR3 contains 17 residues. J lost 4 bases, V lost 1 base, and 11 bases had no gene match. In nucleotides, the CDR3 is TGTGCCAGCAGCTTAGCCAACAGGGGGTTAATTCTAGAGACCCAGTACTTC. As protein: CASSLANRGLILETQYF.

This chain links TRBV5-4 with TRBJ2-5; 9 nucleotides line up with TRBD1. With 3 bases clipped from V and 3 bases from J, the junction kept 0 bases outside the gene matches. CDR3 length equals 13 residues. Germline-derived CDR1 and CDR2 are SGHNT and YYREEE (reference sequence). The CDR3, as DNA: TGTGCCAGCAGCTGGACAGGGGAAGAGACCCAGTACTTC. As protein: CASSWTGEETQYF.

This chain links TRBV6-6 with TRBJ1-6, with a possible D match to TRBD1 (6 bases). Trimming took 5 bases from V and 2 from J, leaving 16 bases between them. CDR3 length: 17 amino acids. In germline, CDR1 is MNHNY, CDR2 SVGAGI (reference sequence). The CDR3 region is CASSPREGGPYNSPLHF. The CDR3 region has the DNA TGTGCCAGCAGTCCCAGAGAAGGGGGACCCTATAATTCACCCCTCCACTTT.